This record concerns one T cell receptor beta chain sequence. The target antigen is unknown. The sample is drawn from a study of identical twins. The study's findings and limits: Recombination models fit unrelated individuals' TCR alpha sharing but underestimated twins'.

Template switching introduced a universal primer site, and the cDNA bore unique molecular identifiers. MiXCR was run by TCRdb on the 5' RACE reads, yielding one entry per CDR3 protein. This table has fewer than 900,000 distinct CDR3 sequences, over 15% appearing once. No donor was unhealthy or non-Caucasian. The CDR3 is made up of 15 amino acids. Losses at the gene ends were 6 bases for V and 4 bases for J; bases not matched to a gene: 6. Germline values: CDR1 MNHEY, CDR2 SMNVEV (reference sequence). The data were also submitted as part of a second study, on T cells expressing NK-cell markers. That work adds: Seven donors tested HCMV-seropositive and one tested seronegative among the eight sequenced.

The clonotype was recovered from a woman in her late teens or twenties in good health. Sequenced material: PBMCs. The J gene is TRBJ2-3, the V gene TRBV27; TRBD2 matches at 11 bases. CDR3: CASRDLAGGSDTQYF. The CDR3 DNA reads as TGTGCCAGCAGGGACCTAGCGGGGGGTTCAGATACGCAGTATTTT.